This note documents a single T cell receptor beta chain sequence. These data are taken from a study of blood T cell repertoires in COVID-19. The V segment lost 5 bases and the J segment 3 bases; nucleotides outside the gene matches: 10. This CDR3 spans 16 amino acids. Germline V gene lookup returns CDR1 MNHEY and CDR2 SMNVEV (reference sequence). Libraries were prepared by immunoSEQ multiplex PCR; TCRdb keeps only in-frame clonotypes and omits some of them. The table shows 150,000 to 200,000 clones, with roughly 86% occurring only once. The chain is built from TRBV27 and TRBJ2-1; 7 bases agree with TRBD1. This clonotype was obtained from a middle-aged man with active or convalescent COVID-19. The sample taken for sequencing was peripheral blood. The CDR3 DNA follows: TGTGCCAGCAGTCCCTACAGGGGTCTCTTCTACAATGAGCAGTTCTTC. Translated, it gives CASSPYRGLFYNEQFF.